The sequence of this T cell receptor (beta chain) was determined in a study of siplizumab effects on memory and regulatory T cells. Notes on the study in general: Naive or memory phenotype assignment was not possible for roughly 75-97% of proliferating CD4+ or CD8+ clones. Among mappable alloreactive CD4+ clones, the Treg-derived fraction averaged approximately 70% with siplizumab versus approximately 26% in controls.

This table comes from immunoSEQ multiplex PCR, and its TCRdb copy is limited to in-frame clones, with some not included. The sample lists about 82,000 clones, about 91% occurring once. The J segment lost 4 bases and the V segment lost 4 bases, leaving 3 bases of the junction unmatched. This CDR3 has 13 residues. The germline gives CDR1 KGHSH, CDR2 LQKENI. Turning to this clone: Its antigen is not known.

The chain couples TRBV18 to TRBJ1-1; 7 nucleotides match TRBD1. The sample comprised Tregs sorted from blood. The origin of this receptor is a human donor in good health. The CDR3 loop is CASSQGAGTEAFF. The CDR3 DNA reads TGTGCCAGCTCACAGGGGGCAGGCACTGAAGCTTTCTTT.